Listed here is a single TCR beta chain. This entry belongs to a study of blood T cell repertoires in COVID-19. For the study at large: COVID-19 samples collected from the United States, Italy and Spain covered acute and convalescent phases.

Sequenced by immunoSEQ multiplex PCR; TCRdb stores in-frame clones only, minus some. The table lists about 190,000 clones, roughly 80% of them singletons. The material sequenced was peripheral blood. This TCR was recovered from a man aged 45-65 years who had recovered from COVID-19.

CDR3 coding DNA: TGTGCCAGCAGCGAAGACAGGGTCTCTGGCGGCTACACCTTC. Its protein product is CASSEDRVSGGYTF. The J gene is TRBJ1-2, the V gene TRBV7-8, with 7 positions matching TRBD1. The CDR3 length is 14 residues. The germline V gene has CDR1 SGHVS and CDR2 FQNEAQ. With V trimmed by 5 bases and J by 8 bases, 11 bases remained unmatched.